These 20 T cell receptor beta chains were sequenced from one sample in a study of cytomegalovirus exposure and HLA in healthy donors. Vbeta (60) and Jbeta (13) primers were used in the PCR. Clones were read by immunoSEQ multiplex PCR, and TCRdb kept only the in-frame ones, dropping some. This table holds around 160,000 clones, approximately 62% found once. Sequenced sample: PBMCs. The receptors were sampled from a middle-aged man in good health and CMV-seronegative.

As DNA, the CDR3 is TGTGCCAGCAGCCCCGGGGTGAATAATTCACCCCTCCACTTT. Translation: CASSPGVNNSPLHF. The V call is TRBV9, the J call TRBJ1-6; no reliable D call. Germline lookup yields CDR1 SGDLS and CDR2 YYNGEE. CDR3 length equals 14 residues. Trimming stripped 4 bases from V and 5 bases from J, with 10 bases between.

The V call is TRBV7-2, the J call TRBJ1-1; 9 bases agree with TRBD1. Germline CDR1 is SGHTA and CDR2 is FQGNSA. Trimming at V came to 5 bases and at J to 5 bases, leaving 6 bases not matched to a gene. The CDR3 consists of 14 residues. CDR3 coding DNA: TGTGCCAGCAGCCCGACAGGGGGTTTGACTGAAGCTTTCTTT. Translated, it gives CASSPTGGLTEAFF.

This clone came up a few times. This chain uses TRBV18 with TRBJ1-4; D is ambiguous. V was cut by 2 bases and J by 5 bases, with 6 bases left in between. Germline-derived CDR1 and CDR2 are KGHSH and LQKENI. This CDR3 has 13 residues. CDR3 protein: CASSPSGNEKLFF. In nucleotides, the CDR3 is TGTGCCAGCTCACCAAGCGGAAATGAAAAACTGTTTTTT. The full variable domain, with the rest looked up from reference TRBV18 and TRBJ1-4, is NAGVMQNPRHLVRRRGQEARLRCSPMKGHSHVYWYRQLPEEGLKFMVYLQKENIIDESGMPKERFSAEFPKEGPSILRIQQVVRGDSAAYFCASSPSGNEKLFFGSGTQLSVL.

This clone was observed a handful of times. V is TRBV6-5 and J is TRBJ1-3; TRBD1 matches at 7 bases. Germline V lookup: CDR1 MNHEY, CDR2 SVGAGI. Losses at the gene ends were 1 base for V and 0 bases for J; bases not matched to a gene: 3. The CDR3 loop spans 16 amino acids. CDR3 DNA sequence: TGTGCCAGCAGTTACTGGACAGGCGGCTCTGGAAACACCATATATTTT. It codes for CASSYWTGGSGNTIYF.

The genes are TRBV18 and TRBJ1-1, with D perhaps TRBD1 (5 bases). CDR1 and CDR2 from the germline V gene are KGHSH and LQKENI. CDR3 length equals 16 residues. V was clipped by 8 bases and J by 1 base, with 20 bases between them. The CDR3 here is CASPQSQGPPNTEAFF. CDR3 in DNA: TGTGCCAGCCCTCAATCCCAGGGCCCCCCGAACACTGAAGCTTTCTTT.

The V call is TRBV9, the J call TRBJ1-1; TRBD1 might be the D (6 bases). V shed 0 bases and J shed 3 bases, with 9 bases lying between them. The CDR3 spans 14 residues. Germline CDR1 is SGDLS and CDR2 is YYNGEE. CDR3 nucleotides: TGTGCCAGCAGCGTAGACCAGGGGCACACTGAAGCTTTCTTT. As protein: CASSVDQGHTEAFF. Combining the CDR3 with reference TRBV9 and TRBJ1-1 gives the whole variable domain DSGVTQTPKHLITATGQRVTLRCSPRSGDLSVYWYQQSLDQGLQFLIQYYNGEERAKGNILERFSAQQFPDLHSELNLSSLELGDSALYFCASSVDQGHTEAFFGQGTRLTVV.

The V call is TRBV5-8, the J call TRBJ1-4; D possibly corresponds to TRBD1 (6 bases). The CDR3 length is 14 residues. Germline-derived CDR1 and CDR2 are SGHTS and YDEGEE. V was pared by 4 bases and J by 5 bases, with 12 bases between. As DNA, the CDR3 is TGTGCCAGCAGCCTAACAGGGTTGAATGAAAAACTGTTTTTT. This codes for CASSLTGLNEKLFF.

The gene calls are TRBV7-2 and TRBJ2-6, with D uncertain. The V and J ends lost 5 bases and 2 bases respectively, with 10 bases between them. Germline CDR1 is SGHTA and CDR2 is FQGNSA. The length of the CDR3 is 15 residues. The CDR3, as DNA: TGTGCCAGCAGCGCAAGCGATACTGGGGCCAACGTCCTGACTTTC. This encodes CASSASDTGANVLTF.

The chain carries TRBV5-4 and TRBJ2-3, with D perhaps matching TRBD2 (6 bases). From germline, CDR1 is SGHNT and CDR2 YYREEE (reference sequence). The V end lost 0 bases, the J end lost 0 bases, and 8 bases lay between the germline ends. The CDR3 totals 15 residues. CDR3 sequence (DNA): TGTGCCAGCAGCTTGGCGCGGGGAAGCACAGATACGCAGTATTTT. This translates into CASSLARGSTDTQYF.

This chain connects TRBV7-9 to TRBJ1-2, with D perhaps TRBD1 (5 bases). CDR1 and CDR2 from the germline V gene are SEHNR and FQNEAQ (reference sequence). Trimming shortened V by 3 bases and J by 6 bases, and 8 bases separated the two germline ends. CDR3 size: 12 residues. The CDR3 reads CASSLSRDGYTF. The DNA for the CDR3 is TGTGCCAGCAGCTTGAGCAGGGATGGCTACACCTTC.

This chain links TRBV4-2 with TRBJ1-2, with D uncertain. The V end lost 4 bases, the J end lost 5 bases, and 17 bases lay between the germline ends. The CDR3 runs to 15 residues. The V gene's germline CDR1 is LGHNA and CDR2 YNFKEQ. The CDR3: CASSPRLTELYGYTF. The CDR3 DNA reads TGTGCCAGCAGCCCTCGTTTGACGGAGTTGTATGGCTACACCTTC.

This sequence joins TRBV7-7 and TRBJ2-1; D might be TRBD1 (6 bases). The germline gives CDR1 SSHAT, CDR2 FNYEAQ (reference sequence). The CDR3 contains 14 residues. Deletions cut 5 bases from V and 5 bases from J, with 13 bases between. The CDR3 loop is CASSKTGIDNEQFF. In nucleotides, the CDR3 is TGTGCCAGCAGCAAAACAGGGATCGACAATGAGCAGTTCTTC. Variable domain in full (rest from reference TRBV7-7 and TRBJ2-1): GAGVSQSPRYKVTKRGQDVTLRCDPISSHATLYWYQQALGQGPEFLTYFNYEAQPDKSGLPSDRFSAERPEGSISTLTIQRTEQRDSAMYRCASSKTGIDNEQFFGPGTRLTVL.

This clone occurred a few times. The rearrangement links TRBV19 to TRBJ2-2; D perhaps matches TRBD1 (6 bases). The CDR3 loop spans 15 amino acids. Between the trimmed V and J ends, which lost 3 bases and 2 bases, there was a span of 10 bases. CDR1 is LNHDA, CDR2 SQIVND, per germline (reference sequence). Written as DNA, the CDR3 is TGTGCCAGTAGTATGTTCAGGGGTAACACCGGGGAGCTGTTTTTT. Protein product: CASSMFRGNTGELFF. The full variable domain, its missing parts supplied by reference TRBV19 and TRBJ2-2, is DGGITQSPKYLFRKEGQNVTLSCEQNLNHDAMYWYRQDPGQGLRLIYYSQIVNDFQKGDIAEGYSVSREKKESFPLTVTSAQKNPTAFYLCASSMFRGNTGELFFGEGSRLTVL.

With regard to this clone: Germline is not matched at one junction end, which may reflect a read error. This sample also contains other DNA sequences that code for the same CDR3. The chain recombines TRBV7-9 with TRBJ2-7; 8 bases match TRBD1. Germline lookup yields CDR1 SEHNR and CDR2 FQNEAQ (reference sequence). The CDR3 totals 14 residues. In nucleotides, the CDR3 is TGTGCCAGCAGCCCTCAGGGGGCCTCCTACGAGCAATACTTC. Protein: CASSPQGASYEQYF.

The chain's CDR3 is CASSLQAHYGYTF. CDR3 in DNA: TGTGCCAGCAGTTTGCAGGCCCACTATGGCTACACCTTC. This chain links TRBV28 with TRBJ1-2; D is unresolved. The V gene's germline CDR1 is MDHEN and CDR2 SYDVKM. V lost 3 bases to trimming and J lost 3 bases, with 8 bases between them. The CDR3 loop spans 13 amino acids.

This clone was picked up one time. The CDR3 loop is CASSYRDAQPQHF. The DNA of the CDR3 is TGTGCCAGCAGCTACAGGGACGCTCAGCCCCAGCATTTT. This rearrangement joins TRBV7-2 to TRBJ1-5, with a weak D call TRBD1 (6 bases). The V end lost 4 bases, the J end lost 6 bases, and 10 bases lay between the germline ends. The CDR3 sequence is 13 residues long. Per germline, CDR1 SGHTA and CDR2 FQGNSA.

The chain is built from TRBV27 and TRBJ2-2; 12 positions match TRBD2. In germline, CDR1 is MNHEY, CDR2 SMNVEV (reference sequence). The CDR3 consists of 17 residues. Losses at the gene ends were 6 bases for V and 0 bases for J; bases not matched to a gene: 5. CDR3 in amino acids: CASSRGLAGPNTGELFF. The CDR3 coding sequence is TGTGCCAGCAGCCGCGGACTAGCGGGGCCGAACACCGGGGAGCTGTTTTTT.

In this sample, this clone turned up a few times. The chain links TRBV7-2 to TRBJ1-1; D uncertain. The V and J ends lost 3 bases and 3 bases respectively, with 11 bases between them. Germline CDR1 is SGHTA and CDR2 is FQGNSA. The CDR3 consists of 14 residues. CDR3 amino acids: CASSLGQSHTEAFF. CDR3 bases: TGTGCCAGCAGCTTGGGCCAGAGCCACACTGAAGCTTTCTTT.

The chain has TRBV28 and TRBJ1-1, with 10 bases that match TRBD1. This CDR3 contains 15 residues. CDR1 is MDHEN and CDR2 is SYDVKM in the germline V gene. V lost 5 bases and J lost 4; bases outside the gene matches: 7. DNA for the CDR3: TGTGCCAGCAGTACCTCCTGGACAGGGGGCACTGAAGCTTTCTTT. It encodes CASSTSWTGGTEAFF.

The rearrangement uses TRBV23-1 and TRBJ2-2, with TRBD2 as a possible D gene (6 bases). TRBV23-1 is an open reading frame whose function is uncertain. The CDR3 is made up of 18 amino acids. Between the trimmed V and J ends, which lost 3 bases and 9 bases, there was a span of 26 bases. The CDR3 bases are TGCGCCAGCAGTCATTTCTGTCGACGGGTGGGGCGCGGGAGGGAGCTGTTTTTT. Its protein product is CASSHFCRRVGRGRELFF.